This entry lists 17 T cell receptor beta chains sequenced from one sample in a study of blood T cell repertoires in COVID-19. Profiled with immunoSEQ multiplex PCR; TCRdb holds only in-frame clones, not every one. The table lists 95,000 or so clones, roughly 80% of them singletons. The sequenced material came from peripheral blood. The receptors come from an elderly man with active or convalescent COVID-19.

The chain has TRBV6-1 and TRBJ1-4; D not resolved. CDR3 length equals 14 residues. With 2 bases removed from V and 4 bases from J, the gap between germline ends came to 8 bases. The germline V gene has CDR1 MNHNS and CDR2 SASEGT. The CDR3 protein is CASSEPGINEKLFF. In DNA, the CDR3 is TGTGCCAGCAGTGAACCGGGTATTAATGAAAAACTGTTTTTT.

This clone was found once. The rearrangement links TRBV5-1 to TRBJ1-1; no reliable D call. The V gene's germline CDR1 is SGHRS and CDR2 YFSETQ. The CDR3 has 15 amino acids. V was pared by 0 bases and J by 1 base, with 10 bases between. In DNA, the CDR3 is TGCGCCAGCAGCTTGGTAGTCACTCAGAACACTGAAGCTTTCTTT. It codes for CASSLVVTQNTEAFF.

The V gene is TRBV10-3, the J gene TRBJ2-7; the match to TRBD1 covers 9 bases. CDR1 and CDR2 (germline): ENHRY, SYGVKD. The CDR3 is made up of 15 amino acids. Trimming at V came to 0 bases and at J to 2 bases, leaving 2 bases not matched to a gene. The CDR3 loop is CAISESTGGPYEQYF. The CDR3 DNA follows: TGTGCCATCAGTGAGTCGACAGGGGGTCCCTACGAGCAGTACTTC.

The chain has TRBV5-1 and TRBJ1-1; maybe TRBD1 (5 bases). V lost 3 bases to trimming and J lost 4 bases, with 19 bases between them. Germline-derived CDR1 and CDR2 are SGHRS and YFSETQ. This CDR3 is built from 16 residues. The CDR3 region is CASSYAPTGEGTEAFF. For the CDR3, the DNA is TGCGCCAGCAGCTACGCCCCGACGGGGGAGGGCACTGAAGCTTTCTTT. Combining the CDR3 with reference TRBV5-1 and TRBJ1-1 gives the whole variable domain KAGVTQTPRYLIKTRGQQVTLSCSPISGHRSVSWYQQTPGQGLQFLFEYFSETQRNKGNFPGRFSGRQFSNSRSEMNVSTLELGDSALYLCASSYAPTGEGTEAFFGQGTRLTVV.

This chain links TRBV10-3 with TRBJ1-1; TRBD1 aligns across 7 bases. CDR1 is ENHRY, CDR2 SYGVKD, per germline. The trim removed 4 bases at V and 3 bases at J, leaving 11 bases unmatched. This CDR3 has 16 amino acids. CDR3 protein: CAISGRQGGRDTEAFF. The CDR3 DNA is TGTGCCATCAGTGGGCGACAGGGAGGCCGAGACACTGAAGCTTTCTTT.

This clone showed up just a few times. The chain couples TRBV24-1 to TRBJ2-3; no firm D call. The CDR3 consists of 11 residues. V shed 7 bases and J shed 3 bases, with 4 bases lying between them. Germline loops: CDR1 KGHDR, CDR2 SFDVKD. The CDR3 loop reads CATSNTDTQYF. CDR3 DNA: TGTGCCACCAGCAATACAGATACGCAGTATTTT.

The rearrangement uses TRBV7-2 and TRBJ2-5, with 10 bases fitting TRBD1. The trim removed 5 bases at V and 5 bases at J, leaving 8 bases unmatched. CDR1 and CDR2 from the germline V gene are SGHTA and FQGNSA. The CDR3 has 15 residues. CDR3 residues: CASSELGQGSETQYF. As DNA, the CDR3 is TGTGCCAGCAGCGAGCTGGGACAGGGGTCTGAGACCCAGTACTTC.

V and J are TRBV10-3 and TRBJ1-2; D is perhaps TRBD1 (5 bases). Germline V CDR1 and CDR2: ENHRY, SYGVKD. Trimming removed 6 bases at V and 6 bases at J, with 14 bases between. This CDR3 region has 13 residues. The CDR3 region has the DNA TGTGCCATCAGGGGCAGGGAGGAGGATGGCTACACCTTC. It specifies CAIRGREEDGYTF.

The rearrangement joins TRBV7-2 to TRBJ2-1; possible D gene TRBD2, 7 bases. V was trimmed by 1 base and J by 4 bases, leaving 14 bases between them. Germline CDR1 reads SGHTA; CDR2 reads FQGNSA. The CDR3 runs 16 residues. DNA for the CDR3: TGTGCCAGCAGCTTAGTGGGGCGGGGGCCTTACAATGAGCAGTTCTTC. Protein: CASSLVGRGPYNEQFF.

The chain links TRBV7-9 to TRBJ1-1, with a weak D call TRBD1 (6 bases). V lost 1 base, J lost 12 bases, and 12 bases lay in between. CDR1 is SEHNR, CDR2 FQNEAQ, per germline (reference sequence). The CDR3 consists of 12 residues. The CDR3 DNA reads TGTGCCAGCAGCTTAGGGTACAGGGACACTTTCTTT. Translated: CASSLGYRDTFF.

This clone was recorded only once. This chain connects TRBV2 to TRBJ2-7; D may be TRBD1 (6 bases). Germline-derived CDR1 and CDR2 are SNHLY and FYNNEI. Trimming stripped 5 bases from V and 6 bases from J, with 14 bases between. The CDR3 runs 13 residues. The chain's CDR3 is CASSRDTTGEQYF. In DNA form, the CDR3 reads TGTGCCAGCAGTCGGGACACCACGGGCGAGCAGTACTTC.

The V call is TRBV7-8, the J call TRBJ1-1; 7 nucleotides match TRBD1. In germline, CDR1 is SGHVS, CDR2 FQNEAQ. Germline trimming cut 1 base from V and 5 bases from J; bases unmatched to any gene: 4. CDR3 size: 14 residues. CDR3 residues: CASSLGTGNTEAFF. DNA for the CDR3: TGTGCCAGCAGCTTAGGGACAGGTAATACTGAAGCTTTCTTT.

V gene TRBV5-1 combines with J gene TRBJ2-7; perhaps TRBD1 as D (6 bases). V gave up 4 bases and J gave up 1 base, with 9 bases separating them. The CDR3 contains 13 residues. From germline, CDR1 is SGHRS and CDR2 YFSETQ. The CDR3 nucleotides are TGCGCCAGCAGCAGGGACAAATCCTACGAGCAGTACTTC. This encodes CASSRDKSYEQYF. The full variable domain, its missing parts supplied by reference TRBV5-1 and TRBJ2-7, is KAGVTQTPRYLIKTRGQQVTLSCSPISGHRSVSWYQQTPGQGLQFLFEYFSETQRNKGNFPGRFSGRQFSNSRSEMNVSTLELGDSALYLCASSRDKSYEQYFGPGTRLTVT.

The V and J genes are TRBV5-1 and TRBJ1-4; TRBD1 matches at 9 bases. The CDR3 has 14 amino acids. Germline V gives CDR1 SGHRS, CDR2 YFSETQ. Trimming cost V 3 bases and J 5 bases; bases outside gene matches: 2. The CDR3 is CASSSGTGNEKLFF. CDR3 nucleotide sequence: TGCGCCAGCAGCTCCGGGACAGGGAATGAAAAACTGTTTTTT.

The chain recombines TRBV4-3 with TRBJ1-2, with TRBD1 as a possible D gene (5 bases). The V end lost 6 bases, the J end lost 5 bases, and 28 bases lay between the germline ends. The CDR3 is made up of 18 amino acids. Germline CDR1 is LGHNA and CDR2 is YSLEER. CDR3 bases: TGCGCCAGCAGACAAAGTGTTGGGGGGGGAGAATCCTTGTATGGCTACACCTTC. Translating gives CASRQSVGGGESLYGYTF.

The chain joins TRBV19 to TRBJ1-5; 7 nucleotides align to TRBD1. The trim removed 8 bases at V and 7 bases at J, leaving 11 bases unmatched. Germline CDR1 and CDR2: LNHDA and SQIVND (reference sequence). The CDR3 runs to 14 residues. CDR3 DNA: TGTGCCAGTTGGGACAGCTCAATCAGACAGCCCCAGCATTTT. Translated: CASWDSSIRQPQHF. The full variable domain, rest sourced from reference TRBV19 and TRBJ1-5, is DGGITQSPKYLFRKEGQNVTLSCEQNLNHDAMYWYRQDPGQGLRLIYYSQIVNDFQKGDIAEGYSVSREKKESFPLTVTSAQKNPTAFYLCASWDSSIRQPQHFGDGTRLSIL.

The chain employs TRBV28 and TRBJ2-7, with 11 bases identical to TRBD2. The CDR3 spans 14 residues. V shed 2 bases and J 6 bases; nucleotides not matched to a gene: 3. The germline CDR1 and CDR2 sequences are MDHEN and SYDVKM. DNA for the CDR3: TGTGCCAGCAGTTTACTAGCGGGGGGCGGCGAGCAGTACTTC. It translates to CASSLLAGGGEQYF.